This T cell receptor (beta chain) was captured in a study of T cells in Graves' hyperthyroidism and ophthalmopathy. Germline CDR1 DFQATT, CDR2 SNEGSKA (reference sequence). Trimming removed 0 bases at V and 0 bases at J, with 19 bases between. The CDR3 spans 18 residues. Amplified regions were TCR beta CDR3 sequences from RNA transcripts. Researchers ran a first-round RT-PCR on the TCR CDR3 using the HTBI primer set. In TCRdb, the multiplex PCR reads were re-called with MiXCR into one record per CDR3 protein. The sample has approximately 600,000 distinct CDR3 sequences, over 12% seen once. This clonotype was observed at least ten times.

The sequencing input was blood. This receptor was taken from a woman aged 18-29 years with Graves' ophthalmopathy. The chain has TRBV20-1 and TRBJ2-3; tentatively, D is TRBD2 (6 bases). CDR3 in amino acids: CSARDGGGWRPSTDTQYF. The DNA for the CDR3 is TGCAGTGCTAGAGATGGGGGAGGTTGGCGTCCTAGCACAGATACGCAGTATTTT.